A selection of T cell receptor beta chains follows, all from one sample in a study of T cells in Graves' hyperthyroidism and ophthalmopathy. Using its own MiXCR run on the multiplex PCR reads, TCRdb lists one record per CDR3 protein. The data show hundreds of thousands of distinct CDR3 sequences, about 14% seen once. The sequencing sample was made of blood. These receptors all stem from a woman in her fifties or sixties with Graves' ophthalmopathy. The CDR3 runs from the conserved cysteine through the conserved F or W. A D gene is named only where the DNA matches it firmly. A clone size is listed for some rows: how often the clone was seen (once, few, many), or a class if it is expanded.

v_call	j_call	d_call	clone_size	cdr3_aa	cdr3_nt
TRBV30	TRBJ2-7	TRBD1	many	CAWSTGVYEQYF	TGTGCCTGGTCGACAGGGGTCTACGAGCAGTACTTC
TRBV29-1	TRBJ2-2	TRBD1	many	CSTGTGRTGELFF	TGCAGCACAGGGACAGGGCGGACCGGGGAGCTGTTTTTT
TRBV20-1	TRBJ2-2	TRBD2	few	CSASGLAVNAGELFF	TGCAGTGCCTCTGGACTAGCGGTTAACGCCGGGGAGCTGTTTTTT
TRBV7-6	TRBJ2-1	.	many	CASSPQYRGPRNEQFF	TGTGCCAGCAGCCCGCAGTACCGCGGGCCTCGGAATGAGCAGTTCTTC
TRBV5-4	TRBJ1-4	.	.	CASSLGRVGNEKLFF	TGTGCCAGCAGCTTGGGAAGGGTGGGTAATGAAAAACTGTTTTTT
TRBV6-1	TRBJ1-2	TRBD1	many	CASGDSTRSYGYTF	TGTGCCAGCGGGGACAGCACCCGTTCCTATGGCTACACCTTC
TRBV7-8	TRBJ2-5	.	.	CASSLFGREQGTQYF	TGTGCCAGCAGCTTATTTGGCAGGGAACAAGGGACCCAGTACTTC
TRBV7-9	TRBJ2-3	TRBD2	few	CASSPTGGRTDTQYF	TGTGCCAGCAGCCCAACGGGGGGTCGCACAGATACGCAGTATTTT
TRBV19	TRBJ1-1	.	many	CASSWKGSTEAFF	TGTGCCAGTAGTTGGAAGGGTTCAACTGAAGCTTTCTTT
TRBV5-1	TRBJ2-7	TRBD1	.	CASRGQAYEQYF	TGCGCCAGCAGAGGACAGGCCTACGAGCAGTACTTC
TRBV19	TRBJ2-1	TRBD2	few	CASMTSGRDSSYNEQFF	TGTGCCAGTATGACTAGCGGGAGGGACAGCTCCTACAATGAGCAGTTCTTC
TRBV12-5	TRBJ1-1	.	many	CASGSCGGKWCTEAFF	TGTGCTAGTGGTTCGTGCGGGGGCAAATGGTGCACTGAAGCTTTCTTT
TRBV15	TRBJ2-7	.	few	CATSRDREDYEQYF	TGTGCCACCAGCAGAGATCGTGAAGACTACGAGCAGTACTTC
TRBV7-9	TRBJ2-5	TRBD2	few	CASSLERLAAQETQYF	TGTGCCAGCAGCTTAGAAAGACTAGCGGCACAAGAGACCCAGTACTTC
TRBV28	TRBJ2-2	.	few	CASLRQADTGELLF	TGTGCCAGCCTCAGACAGGCGGACACCGGGGAGCTGCTTTTT
TRBV5-1	TRBJ1-2	TRBD1	many	CASSLTGTGPGYTF	TGCGCCAGCAGCTTGACCGGGACAGGGCCTGGCTACACCTTC
TRBV5-1	TRBJ1-2	.	many	CASSRDYNGYTF	TGCGCCAGCAGCAGGGACTATAATGGCTACACCTTC
TRBV20-1	TRBJ2-1	.	few	CSAAIGGAGYNEQFF	TGCAGCGCCGCCATCGGCGGCGCGGGGTACAATGAGCAGTTCTTC
TRBV27	TRBJ2-7	.	many	CASSLTGFNEQYF	TGTGCCAGCAGTTTAACGGGGTTTAACGAGCAGTACTTC
TRBV15	TRBJ2-3	.	many	CATSRMPGLPISDTQYF	TGTGCCACCAGCAGGATGCCGGGACTGCCGATTTCAGATACGCAGTATTTT
TRBV25-1	TRBJ2-7	.	many	CASSEYRGYEQYF	TGTGCCAGCAGTGAATATCGGGGCTACGAGCAGTACTTC
TRBV4-3	TRBJ2-1	.	.	CASSQDYRGHNEQFF	TGCGCCAGCAGCCAAGATTACCGGGGCCACAATGAGCAGTTCTTC
TRBV19	TRBJ2-3	.	.	CASTGPGFTDTQYF	TGTGCCAGTACCGGGCCCGGGTTCACAGATACGCAGTATTTT
TRBV7-9	TRBJ1-1	TRBD1	many	CASSLVRQGARNTEAFF	TGTGCCAGCAGCTTAGTCCGACAGGGGGCAAGGAACACTGAAGCTTTCTTT
TRBV7-3	TRBJ2-5	.	few	CASSLRGGKETQYF	TGTGCCAGCAGCTTAAGAGGGGGTAAAGAGACCCAGTACTTC
TRBV7-9	TRBJ2-1	.	.	CASSLINVPYNEQFF	TGTGCCAGCAGCTTAATCAACGTACCTTACAATGAGCAGTTCTTC
TRBV6-1	TRBJ1-5	.	few	CASSEEEGGVVSNQPQHF	TGTGCCAGCAGTGAGGAGGAGGGGGGGGTCGTTAGCAATCAGCCCCAGCATTTT
TRBV2	TRBJ1-5	TRBD1	many	CASLDREGQPQHF	TGTGCCAGCCTCGACAGGGAGGGACAGCCCCAGCATTTT
TRBV28	TRBJ2-4	.	.	CASRVGGNIQYF	TGTGCCAGCAGGGTGGGGGGAAACATTCAGTACTTC